The entry below describes one T cell receptor (beta chain). Repertoires were generated with immunoSEQ multiplex PCR, while TCRdb's copy carries only in-frame clones and drops some. This table has 2 million to 2.5 million clones, about 90% appearing once. The data stem from a study of shared clonotypes between healthy human individuals. Germline values: CDR1 LNHNV, CDR2 YYDKDF (reference sequence). This CDR3 spans 18 amino acids. V lost 3 bases and J 2 bases, leaving 21 bases between the germline ends. V gene TRBV15 combines with J gene TRBJ2-3; TRBD2 might be the D (6 bases). Sequenced sample: naive CD4+ T cells from PBMCs. Subset described: CD45RA+ positively selected. The clonotype was recovered from a man younger than 35 in good health. Some clones in this sample may be carry-over from other donors' samples. The CDR3: CATSRSGLARITTDTQYF. The CDR3 bases are TGTGCCACCAGCAGGTCGGGCCTAGCGCGGATTACCACAGATACGCAGTATTTT.